These 2 T cell receptor beta chains were sequenced from one sample in a study of identical twins' blood T cells. In TCRdb, the 5' RACE reads were re-called with MiXCR into one record per CDR3 protein. The table has about 370,000 distinct CDR3 sequences, 28% seen once. Sequenced sample: PBMCs. The receptor source for this set is a woman aged 18-55 years in good health.

This chain uses TRBV6-6 with TRBJ1-1; the D gene is possibly TRBD1 (6 bases). This CDR3 comprises 15 residues. V lost 2 bases and J lost 1, with 11 bases in between. The V gene's germline CDR1 is MNHNY and CDR2 SVGAGI (reference sequence). The CDR3 protein is CASSYTQGANTEAFF. As DNA, the CDR3 is TGTGCCAGCAGTTACACACAGGGAGCGAACACTGAAGCTTTCTTT.

This clonotype has a handful of counts. The gene calls are TRBV12-3 or TRBV12-4 and TRBJ2-1; 9 bases agree with TRBD2. The length of the CDR3 is 15 residues. With 5 bases clipped from V and 9 bases from J, the junction kept 11 bases outside the gene matches. The CDR3 DNA reads TGTGCCAGCAGTCGGGGTAGCGGGGGAAGGGGTGAGCAGTTCTTC. This codes for CASSRGSGGRGEQFF.